The rows below give T cell receptor beta chains drawn from one sample of a study of T cells in Graves' hyperthyroidism and ophthalmopathy. TCRdb analysed the multiplex PCR reads with MiXCR anew, one entry per CDR3 protein. The repertoire includes about 350,000 distinct CDR3 sequences, around 13% of them detected once, and approximately 35% sits in the top ten. Material: blood. The origin of the receptors is a woman aged 40 to 50 with Graves' ophthalmopathy. Both conserved end residues are part of each CDR3. Fields, in order: V gene, J gene, clone size, D gene, CDR3 protein, CDR3 DNA. A D gene is named only where the DNA matches it firmly. Only part of the rows carry a size: once, few, many, or a class if the clone is expanded.

TRBV10-2,TRBJ1-2,NA,NA,CASSGPGHQGYTF,TGCGCCAGCAGTGGACCCGGGCACCAGGGCTACACCTTC
TRBV10-3,TRBJ2-5,NA,NA,CAIRGGQGPGQETQYF,TGTGCCATCAGGGGGGGGCAGGGTCCTGGCCAAGAGACCCAGTACTTC
TRBV12-3/TRBV12-4,TRBJ1-6,many,NA,CASSSQGSSYNSPLHF,TGTGCCAGCAGTTCACAGGGAAGCTCCTATAATTCACCCCTCCACTTT
TRBV6-1,TRBJ2-3,many,NA,CASSQKSGTPAYF,TGTGCCAGCAGCCAGAAATCCGGGACTCCGGCGTATTTT
TRBV5-1,TRBJ2-7,many,TRBD1,CASSLGGTAYYEQYF,TGCGCCAGCAGCTTGGGAGGGACAGCTTACTACGAGCAGTACTTC
TRBV7-2,TRBJ1-1,many,NA,CASSHSLGTEAFF,TGTGCCAGCAGCCACTCCCTAGGAACTGAAGCTTTCTTT
TRBV7-9,TRBJ2-3,NA,NA,CASSLVRRSDTQYF,TGTGCCAGCAGCTTAGTTAGGCGATCAGATACGCAGTATTTT
TRBV20-1,TRBJ1-2,NA,NA,CRDQGTNYGYTF,TGCAGGGACCAGGGGACTAACTATGGCTACACCTTC
TRBV5-5,TRBJ1-1,NA,NA,CASSLGRTDEAFF,TGTGCCAGCAGCTTGGGTCGTACAGATGAAGCTTTCTTT
TRBV20-1,TRBJ2-5,NA,TRBD1,CSARDHRRDRGETQYF,TGCAGTGCTAGAGACCACCGTAGGGACAGGGGAGAGACCCAGTACTTC
TRBV7-9,TRBJ2-5,NA,NA,CASSNRQDIQETQYF,TGTGCCAGCAGCAATAGACAAGACATCCAAGAGACCCAGTACTTC
TRBV20-1,TRBJ2-1,many,TRBD1,CSARPQDRGGGEQFF,TGCAGTGCTAGGCCTCAGGACAGGGGTGGGGGTGAGCAGTTCTTC
TRBV2,TRBJ2-4,few,TRBD1,CASRKGQEGAKNIQYF,TGTGCCAGCAGAAAGGGACAGGAGGGGGCCAAAAACATTCAGTACTTC
TRBV2,TRBJ1-5,many,TRBD1,CASRPDRVGQPQHF,TGTGCCAGCAGACCCGACAGGGTTGGGCAGCCCCAGCATTTT
TRBV10-1,TRBJ1-2,NA,TRBD1,CASSEGQGPSYGYTF,TGCGCCAGCAGTGAGGGACAGGGACCCAGCTATGGCTACACCTTC
TRBV30,TRBJ2-4,NA,NA,CAWALPRGNIQYF,TGTGCCTGGGCCCTCCCCCGGGGAAACATTCAGTACTTC
TRBV7-9,TRBJ2-7,NA,TRBD1,CASSLDRNSYEQYF,TGTGCCAGCAGCTTGGACAGGAACTCCTACGAGCAGTACTTC
TRBV29-1,TRBJ1-6,few,NA,CGVKSSYNSPLHF,TGCGGCGTAAAAAGCTCCTATAATTCACCCCTCCACTTT
TRBV2,TRBJ2-2,many,TRBD2,CASSESLGGRFGGELFF,TGTGCCAGCAGTGAAAGTCTGGGCGGGAGATTCGGCGGGGAGCTGTTTTTT
TRBV7-8,TRBJ2-7,many,NA,CANSAGGLSEQYF,TGTGCCAATAGCGCAGGGGGGCTCTCCGAGCAGTACTTC
TRBV6-2/TRBV6-3,TRBJ2-3,once,TRBD2,CASSSGLAGDTQYF,TGTGCCAGCAGTTCGGGACTAGCGGGAGACACGCAGTATTTT
TRBV29-1,TRBJ1-2,few,NA,CSATPGAVPYGYTF,TGCAGCGCTACCCCGGGGGCGGTTCCTTATGGCTACACCTTC
TRBV19,TRBJ2-7,NA,TRBD1,CASSIRTGASYEQYF,TGTGCCAGTAGTATTCGGACAGGGGCCTCCTACGAGCAGTACTTC
TRBV7-8,TRBJ1-5,NA,NA,CASSLSGQMGYYSNQPQHF,TGTGCCAGCAGCTTATCAGGACAGATGGGTTATTATAGCAATCAGCCCCAGCATTTT
TRBV6-6,TRBJ2-3,many,NA,CASSYGDGTDTQYF,TGTGCCAGCAGTTACGGGGACGGCACAGATACGCAGTATTTT
TRBV7-2,TRBJ2-7,many,TRBD1,CASSLGQGKTYEQYF,TGTGCCAGCAGCCTTGGACAGGGGAAAACCTACGAGCAGTACTTC
TRBV11-3,TRBJ2-3,many,NA,CASTPGGGRDTQYF,TGTGCCAGCACCCCTGGGGGGGGCCGGGATACGCAGTATTTT
TRBV6-1,TRBJ2-1,NA,NA,CASSEELRQAPPFYNEQFF,TGTGCCAGCAGTGAAGAGTTACGGCAGGCCCCCCCTTTTTACAATGAGCAGTTCTTC
TRBV28,TRBJ1-1,few,TRBD1,CASRGGQNILAFF,TGTGCCAGCAGGGGGGGACAGAATATTTTAGCTTTCTTT
TRBV6-1,TRBJ1-5,many,NA,CASRPLGNQDQPQHF,TGTGCCAGCAGACCCCTAGGCAACCAAGATCAGCCCCAGCATTTT
TRBV2,TRBJ2-7,few,NA,CASSGVYEQYF,TGTGCCAGCAGTGGTGTCTACGAGCAGTACTTC
TRBV19,TRBJ2-5,few,TRBD2,CASSIRGLAGAETQYF,TGTGCCAGTAGTATTCGAGGGCTAGCGGGAGCTGAGACCCAGTACTTC
TRBV19,TRBJ1-4,NA,TRBD1,CASSRRDRALEKLFF,TGTGCCAGTAGTAGACGGGACAGGGCCCTTGAAAAACTGTTTTTT
TRBV10-3,TRBJ1-5,NA,NA,CAISLGQQNQPQNF,TGTGCCATCAGCCTAGGACAGCAGAATCAGCCCCAGAATTTT
TRBV7-2,TRBJ1-2,few,NA,CASSLALVGRGYGYTF,TGTGCCAGCAGCTTAGCGCTTGTCGGCAGGGGCTATGGCTACACCTTC
TRBV2,TRBJ1-1,once,TRBD1,CASSQGQGVVNTEAFF,TGTGCCAGCAGTCAGGGACAGGGGGTGGTGAACACTGAAGCTTTCTTT
TRBV20-1,TRBJ1-5,many,NA,CSARKAPDQPQHF,TGCAGTGCTAGAAAGGCCCCAGATCAGCCCCAGCATTTT
TRBV18,TRBJ2-6,NA,NA,CASPLDAGAASFRANVLTF,TGTGCCAGCCCCTTAGACGCAGGGGCTGCCTCGTTTAGGGCCAACGTCCTGACTTTC
TRBV12-3/TRBV12-4,TRBJ2-1,many,TRBD2,CASTPSGGAKEQFF,TGTGCCAGCACCCCTAGCGGGGGGGCAAAGGAGCAGTTCTTC
TRBV7-2,TRBJ2-3,many,TRBD2,CASSYGTSGSSPSTDTQYF,TGTGCCAGCAGCTACGGGACTAGCGGGAGTTCCCCTAGCACAGATACGCAGTATTTT
TRBV2,TRBJ1-1,many,NA,CASSRWGNTEAFF,TGTGCCAGCAGTAGATGGGGGAACACTGAAGCTTTCTTT
TRBV7-9,TRBJ2-2,few,NA,CASSLRDSLTGELFF,TGTGCCAGCAGTCTCCGGGACTCCCTCACCGGGGAGCTGTTTTTT
TRBV9,TRBJ2-7,few,TRBD2,CASSPAPAGGKYEQYF,TGTGCCAGCAGCCCCGCCCCAGCGGGAGGCAAATACGAGCAGTACTTC
TRBV6-1,TRBJ2-3,few,NA,CASAVSTDTQYF,TGTGCCAGCGCGGTCTCCACAGATACGCAGTATTTT
TRBV28,TRBJ2-7,few,NA,CASSRAGNSYEQYF,TGTGCCAGCAGTCGCGCAGGAAACTCCTACGAGCAGTACTTC
TRBV11-2,TRBJ2-7,NA,TRBD1,CASSYGTGDREQYF,TGTGCCAGCAGCTACGGGACAGGGGATCGCGAGCAGTACTTC
TRBV6-1,TRBJ1-1,NA,TRBD1,CASRPRQGPTEAFF,TGTGCCAGCAGGCCGCGACAGGGACCAACTGAAGCTTTCTTT
TRBV3-1,TRBJ2-7,few,NA,CASSQDYIGADGIYEQYF,TGTGCCAGCAGCCAAGATTATATAGGGGCTGACGGCATCTACGAGCAGTACTTC
TRBV19,TRBJ1-5,many,NA,CASTPTKGGNQPQHF,TGTGCCAGTACCCCGACAAAGGGTGGCAATCAGCCCCAGCATTTT
TRBV7-9,TRBJ2-1,many,TRBD2,CASSITSGGYNEQFF,TGTGCCAGCAGCATCACTAGCGGGGGCTACAATGAGCAGTTCTTC
TRBV7-2,TRBJ2-2,many,TRBD1,CASSSPGQAINTGELFF,TGTGCCAGCAGCTCTCCGGGACAGGCAATAAACACCGGGGAGCTGTTTTTT
TRBV6-1,TRBJ2-5,many,TRBD1,CASTRDRGQETQYF,TGTGCCAGCACTCGGGACAGGGGACAAGAGACCCAGTACTTC
TRBV7-8,TRBJ2-2,many,NA,CASSSRQENTGELFF,TGTGCCAGCAGCTCCCGACAGGAGAACACCGGGGAGCTGTTTTTT
TRBV11-2,TRBJ2-7,many,NA,CASSSTGRGSYEQYF,TGTGCCAGCAGCTCCACCGGGCGGGGCTCCTACGAGCAGTACTTC
TRBV12-3/TRBV12-4,TRBJ1-2,many,NA,CASTGLYYGYTF,TGTGCCAGCACAGGTTTATACTATGGCTACACCTTC
TRBV4-2,TRBJ2-5,few,TRBD2,CASSRLRGGRETQYF,TGTGCCAGCAGCCGCCTGCGGGGGGGGCGAGAGACCCAGTACTTC
TRBV28,TRBJ1-1,many,NA,CASSFHMNTEAFF,TGTGCCAGCAGTTTCCATATGAACACTGAAGCTTTCTTT
TRBV11-3,TRBJ2-1,many,TRBD2,CASSFGGGGGARDEQFF,TGTGCCAGCAGCTTTGGGGGTGGCGGGGGGGCCCGGGATGAGCAGTTCTTC
TRBV7-9,TRBJ1-3,few,NA,CASSLVGRRNSGNTIYF,TGTGCCAGCAGCCTGGTGGGCCGGCGGAACTCTGGAAACACCATATATTTT